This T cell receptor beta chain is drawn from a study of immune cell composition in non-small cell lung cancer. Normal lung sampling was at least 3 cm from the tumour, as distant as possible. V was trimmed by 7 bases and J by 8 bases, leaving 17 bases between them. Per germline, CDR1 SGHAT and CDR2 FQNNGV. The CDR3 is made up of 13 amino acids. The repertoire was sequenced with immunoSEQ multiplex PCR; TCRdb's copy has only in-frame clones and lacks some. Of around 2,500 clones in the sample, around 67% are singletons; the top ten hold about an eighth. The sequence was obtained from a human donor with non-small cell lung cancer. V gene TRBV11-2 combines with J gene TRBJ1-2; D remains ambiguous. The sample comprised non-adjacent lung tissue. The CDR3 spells CASTLNGEGGYTF. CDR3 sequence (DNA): TGTGCCAGCACCCTCAACGGGGAAGGGGGCTACACCTTC. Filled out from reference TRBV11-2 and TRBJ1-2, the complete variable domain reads EAGVAQSPRYKIIEKRQSVAFWCNPISGHATLYWYQQILGQGPKLLIQFQNNGVVDDSQLPKDRFSAERLKGVDSTLKIQPAKLEDSAVYLCASTLNGEGGYTFGSGTRLTVV.